These T cell receptor beta chains were read from a single sample in a study of T cells after yellow fever vaccination. From the 5' RACE reads, TCRdb called clonotypes with MiXCR, one entry per CDR3 protein. This table holds 400,000 to 650,000 distinct CDR3 sequences, about a fifth found once. The input for sequencing was PBMCs, taken 20 to 25 days after the first yellow fever vaccination. The receptors derive from a man younger than 35 who received the YFV17D yellow fever vaccine. Both conserved end residues are part of each CDR3. The order of the fields is V gene, D gene, J gene, clone size, CDR3 length, CDR3 protein, CDR3 DNA. D genes are given only for firm matches. Rows give clone size only sometimes, using once, few, many, or a class for an expanded clone.

TRBV19,TRBD2,TRBJ2-1,-,15,CASTSLGGVGNEQFF,TGTGCCAGTACCAGCTTGGGGGGGGTAGGGAATGAGCAGTTCTTC
TRBV6-2/TRBV6-3,TRBD1,TRBJ1-5,few,12,CASRTGFQPQHF,TGTGCCAGCAGGACAGGGTTCCAGCCCCAGCATTTT
TRBV4-2,-,TRBJ1-6,few,14,CASSHRSPNSPLHF,TGTGCCAGCAGTCACAGGAGTCCTAATTCACCCCTCCACTTT
TRBV5-1,TRBD2,TRBJ2-5,-,20,CASSLAWFGSSGGHQETQYF,TGCGCCAGCAGCCTAGCTTGGTTCGGTAGTAGCGGGGGACACCAAGAGACCCAGTACTTC
TRBV12-3/TRBV12-4,TRBD2,TRBJ2-3,many,16,CASSLRLAGGGDTQYF,TGTGCCAGCAGTTTAAGGCTAGCGGGGGGTGGGGATACGCAGTATTTT
TRBV23-1,TRBD1,TRBJ2-7,few,14,CASPGTVSPYEQYF,TGCGCCAGTCCCGGGACAGTTAGCCCCTACGAGCAGTACTTC
TRBV5-1,-,TRBJ2-7,few,15,CASSLGAGYLSEQYF,TGCGCCAGCAGCTTGGGGGCGGGGTACCTGTCCGAGCAGTACTTC
TRBV7-9,-,TRBJ2-5,-,12,CASQPGQETQYF,TGTGCCAGCCAGCCTGGGCAAGAGACCCAGTACTTC
TRBV12-3/TRBV12-4,-,TRBJ2-5,-,15,CASSYEGQAQETQYF,TGTGCCAGCAGCTACGAGGGTCAGGCACAAGAGACCCAGTACTTC
TRBV4-3,-,TRBJ2-5,-,14,CASSFHLGEETQYF,TGCGCCAGCAGCTTCCATTTGGGGGAAGAGACCCAGTACTTC
TRBV6-1,TRBD2,TRBJ2-1,-,14,CASSATSGGVWQFF,TGTGCCAGCAGCGCGACTAGCGGGGGGGTGTGGCAGTTCTTC
TRBV11-2,-,TRBJ2-7,-,14,CASSPTGRVYEQYF,TGTGCCAGCAGCCCCACGGGGAGAGTCTACGAGCAGTACTTC
TRBV11-2,TRBD1,TRBJ2-7,many,14,CASSFEQGTYEQYF,TGTGCCAGCAGCTTCGAACAGGGGACCTACGAGCAGTACTTC
TRBV20-1,-,TRBJ2-1,-,17,CSARAVDYQSFYNEQFF,TGCAGTGCTAGAGCGGTTGACTACCAATCATTTTACAATGAGCAGTTCTTC
TRBV12-3/TRBV12-4,-,TRBJ1-5,many,15,CASINRETHNQPQHF,TGTGCCAGCATCAATCGGGAGACGCACAATCAGCCCCAGCATTTT